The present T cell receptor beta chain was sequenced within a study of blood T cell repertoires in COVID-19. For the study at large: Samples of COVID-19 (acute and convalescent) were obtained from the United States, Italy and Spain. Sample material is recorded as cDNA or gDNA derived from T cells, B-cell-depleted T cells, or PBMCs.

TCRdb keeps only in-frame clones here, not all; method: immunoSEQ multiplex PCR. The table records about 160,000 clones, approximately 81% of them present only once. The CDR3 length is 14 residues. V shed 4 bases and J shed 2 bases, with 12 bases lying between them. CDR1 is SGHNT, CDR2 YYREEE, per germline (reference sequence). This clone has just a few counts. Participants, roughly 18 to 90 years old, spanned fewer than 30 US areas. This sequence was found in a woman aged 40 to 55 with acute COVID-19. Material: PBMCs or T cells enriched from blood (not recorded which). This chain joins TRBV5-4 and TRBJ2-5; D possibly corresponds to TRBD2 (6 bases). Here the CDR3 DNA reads TGTGCCAGCAGCGCCGGGACTCTTCAAGAGACCCAGTACTTC. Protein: CASSAGTLQETQYF.